Each of the 30 T cell receptor beta chains below was sequenced from the same sample in a study of cytomegalovirus exposure and HLA in healthy donors. PCR employed 60 Vbeta and 13 Jbeta primers. Sequenced by immunoSEQ multiplex PCR; TCRdb stores in-frame clones only, minus some. This sample has around 200,000 clones, with roughly three quarters found just once. Sample: PBMCs. Receptors originate from a male donor in good health and CMV-seronegative.

Notes on this clone: One end of the junction is discordant with germline, which a read error may explain. The V call is TRBV19, the J call TRBJ1-1; 10 bases map to TRBD1. Per germline, CDR1 LNHDA and CDR2 SQIVND (reference sequence). The CDR3 loop spans 16 amino acids. CDR3: CTSSRGTGVENTEAFF. CDR3 DNA sequence: TGTACCAGTAGTAGGGGGACAGGGGTTGAGAACACTGAAGCTTTCTTT.

This clone was found a few times. J is TRBJ2-1 and V is TRBV2; TRBD2 agrees at 9 bases. V lost 3 bases to trimming and J lost 5 bases; unmatched junction nucleotides: 5. CDR3 length: 15 residues. Germline-derived CDR1 and CDR2 are SNHLY and FYNNEI. DNA of the CDR3: TGTGCCAGCAGTGATCTTAGCGGGGGACACAATGAGCAGTTCTTC. This translates into CASSDLSGGHNEQFF.

This clone came up a few times. This chain connects TRBV6-5 to TRBJ2-7, with 7 bases fitting TRBD1. CDR3 size: 14 residues. From germline, CDR1 is MNHEY and CDR2 SVGAGI. V shed 5 bases, J shed 3 bases, and the junction held 7 bases outside the gene matches. CDR3 nucleotide sequence: TGTGCCAGCAGTCACCACCGACAGGGCTACGAGCAGTACTTC. It translates to CASSHHRQGYEQYF.

This rearrangement joins TRBV10-3 to TRBJ1-1, with 7 bases lining up with TRBD1. This CDR3 contains 15 residues. Trimming cost V 6 bases and J 5 bases; bases outside gene matches: 12. CDR1 ENHRY and CDR2 SYGVKD come from the germline V gene. CDR3: CAISPIGQVSTEAFF. The CDR3 DNA reads as TGTGCCATCAGCCCGATCGGACAGGTGTCTACTGAAGCTTTCTTT.

This clone was found a few times. The chain recombines TRBV4-1 with TRBJ1-3; D remains unclear. Germline V gene sequence: CDR1 MGHRA, CDR2 YSYEKL. V was cut by 4 bases and J by 2 bases, with 3 bases left in between. The CDR3 is 12 amino acids. The CDR3 bases are TGCGCCAGCAGCCCCACTGGAAACACCATATATTTT. Translated, it gives CASSPTGNTIYF.

V usage is TRBV10-3 and J usage is TRBJ2-5; TRBD2 agrees at 9 bases. The germline V gene encodes CDR1 ENHRY and CDR2 SYGVKD. V shed 0 bases and J 2 bases; nucleotides not matched to a gene: 10. The CDR3 sequence is 18 residues long. CDR3 in amino acids: CAISESKQRGARQETQYF. For the CDR3, the DNA is TGTGCCATCAGTGAGTCGAAGCAGCGGGGGGCGAGGCAAGAGACCCAGTACTTC.

This chain connects TRBV28 to TRBJ2-1, with 8 bases identical to TRBD2. Germline CDR1 reads MDHEN; CDR2 reads SYDVKM. The CDR3 is 15 residues long. V dropped 6 bases and J dropped 6; count of bases not matched to a gene: 10. The CDR3 loop is CASSTPRGRRNEQFF. The CDR3 region has the DNA TGTGCCAGCAGCACCCCCCGCGGGAGGCGCAATGAGCAGTTCTTC.

This chain joins TRBV19 and TRBJ1-2, with TRBD1 identical over 9 bases. Losses at the gene ends were 6 bases for V and 2 bases for J; bases not matched to a gene: 7. The CDR3 contains 15 residues. Per germline, CDR1 LNHDA and CDR2 SQIVND (reference sequence). CDR3 amino acids: CASREGQGANYGYTF. The CDR3 nucleotides read TGTGCCAGTAGAGAGGGACAGGGAGCGAACTATGGCTACACCTTC.

This clone was seen once. This chain connects TRBV7-2 to TRBJ1-2, with 7 bases identical to TRBD1. Germline trimming cut 5 bases from V and 0 bases from J; bases unmatched to any gene: 15. The CDR3 runs 18 residues. In germline, CDR1 is SGHTA, CDR2 FQGNSA. The CDR3 region is CASSQVVRQGYSNYGYTF. The CDR3 DNA follows: TGTGCCAGCAGCCAGGTCGTGAGACAGGGCTATTCTAACTATGGCTACACCTTC.

The genes are TRBV6-5 and TRBJ1-2; 7 nucleotides match TRBD1. J lost 4 bases, V lost 6 bases, and 8 bases had no gene match. The CDR3 runs to 14 residues. Germline assignment: CDR1 MNHEY and CDR2 SVGAGI. The DNA for the CDR3 is TGTGCCAGCAGGACGACAGGGATAGGCTATGGCTACACCTTC. Protein product: CASRTTGIGYGYTF.

The CDR3 loop reads CASSSDRAYTIYF. DNA of the CDR3: TGTGCCAGCAGCTCGGACAGGGCATACACCATATATTTT. This sequence joins TRBV7-6 and TRBJ1-3; 8 nucleotides align to TRBD1. V shed 4 bases, J shed 8 bases, and the junction held 4 bases outside the gene matches. There are 13 residues in the CDR3. CDR1 SGHVS and CDR2 FNYEAQ come from the germline V gene.

V is TRBV28 and J is TRBJ2-1; 7 nucleotides line up with TRBD2. Germline CDR1 and CDR2: MDHEN and SYDVKM. CDR3 length: 16 residues. V lost 6 bases, J lost 0 bases, and 8 bases stayed unmatched. The CDR3 sequence: CASRTLLASSYNEQFF. CDR3 DNA sequence: TGTGCCAGCAGAACATTACTAGCGAGCTCCTACAATGAGCAGTTCTTC.

The chain joins TRBV29-1 to TRBJ1-2; 9 bases match TRBD1. The V gene's germline CDR1 is SQVTM and CDR2 ANQGSEA. Trimming at V came to 5 bases and at J to 6 bases, leaving 10 bases not matched to a gene. The CDR3 extends over 14 amino acids. The chain's CDR3 is CSVTSGTGQNGYTF. CDR3 DNA: TGCAGCGTTACGTCCGGGACAGGGCAGAATGGCTACACCTTC.

This clone was found a few times. The J gene is TRBJ1-5, the V gene TRBV6-5; 7 bases are shared with TRBD1. The CDR3 has 13 residues. Germline assignment: CDR1 MNHEY and CDR2 SVGAGI. Unmatched junction bases numbered 4, after V lost 8 bases and J lost 3 bases. DNA of the CDR3: TGTGCCAGCGGGGGACAGAACAATCAGCCCCAGCATTTT. Translating gives CASGGQNNQPQHF.

A single count supports this clone. The gene calls are TRBV19 and TRBJ2-5; TRBD1 matches at 7 bases. The trim removed 4 bases at V and 2 bases at J, leaving 4 bases unmatched. The CDR3 covers 14 residues. The germline gives CDR1 LNHDA, CDR2 SQIVND (reference sequence). The DNA of the CDR3 is TGTGCCAGTAGTAATGGGGACAGACAAGAGACCCAGTACTTC. Translation: CASSNGDRQETQYF.

The chain employs TRBV2 and TRBJ2-2; D is ambiguous. The CDR3 has 15 amino acids. Germline CDR1 is SNHLY and CDR2 is FYNNEI. V shed 3 bases and J shed 1 base, with 9 bases lying between them. Here the CDR3 DNA reads TGTGCCAGCAGTGATTGGGCTGGGAACACCGGGGAGCTGTTTTTT. Protein product: CASSDWAGNTGELFF.

This chain connects TRBV25-1 to TRBJ1-2; 8 bases fit TRBD1. The V and J ends lost 6 bases and 4 bases, in that order; junction bases with no gene match: 10. Per the germline V gene, CDR1 is MGHDK and CDR2 is SYGVNS. The CDR3 has 15 residues. Here the CDR3 DNA reads TGTGCCAGCAGCCCCCCAGACAGGGGTCCCTATGGCTACACCTTC. Encoded protein: CASSPPDRGPYGYTF.

To note about this clone: The junction departs from germline at one end; a sequencing error may be responsible. The CDR3 sequence: CARSRRRAGGPGPGELFF. CDR3 coding DNA: TGTGCCCGGAGTAGGCGTAGAGCGGGAGGGCCGGGGCCCGGGGAGCTGTTTTTT. The chain uses TRBV30 and TRBJ2-2; 10 nucleotides agree with TRBD2. CDR1 is GTSNPN and CDR2 is SVGIG in the germline V gene (reference sequence). The CDR3 is 18 residues long.

This clone was detected a few times. This sequence joins TRBV30 and TRBJ1-2; perhaps TRBD1 as D (6 bases). Germline V lookup: CDR1 GTSNPN, CDR2 SVGIG (reference sequence). The CDR3 extends over 11 amino acids. V lost 8 bases to trimming and J lost 6 bases, with 13 bases between them. Here the CDR3 reads CARGRGHGYTF. DNA for the CDR3: TGTGCCCGCGGCAGGGGACATGGCTACACCTTC.

With respect to this clone: Other DNA sequences in the same sample also yield this CDR3. J is TRBJ1-2 and V is TRBV30; D possibly corresponds to TRBD1 (6 bases). V lost 2 bases and J lost 7, with 11 bases in between. The CDR3 is 12 residues long. Germline V lookup: CDR1 GTSNPN, CDR2 SVGIG (reference sequence). The CDR3 sequence: CAWSSGGGGYTF. CDR3 DNA: TGTGCCTGGAGTAGTGGGGGCGGTGGCTACACCTTC.

The rearrangement links TRBV27 to TRBJ1-2, with a possible D match to TRBD1 (6 bases). The V and J ends lost 5 bases and 1 base respectively, with 23 bases between them. The CDR3 length is 18 residues. Germline V gene lookup returns CDR1 MNHEY and CDR2 SMNVEV (reference sequence). This CDR3 reads CASSPLTGTYSSNYGYTF. CDR3 nucleotide sequence: TGTGCCAGCAGTCCCCTGACAGGCACCTACTCAAGTAACTATGGCTACACCTTC.

The count of this clone is one. The chain couples TRBV4-1 to TRBJ1-5, with 7 bases matching TRBD1. This CDR3 spans 16 amino acids. Germline trimming cut 4 bases from V and 0 bases from J; bases unmatched to any gene: 6. Germline CDR1 and CDR2: MGHRA and YSYEKL. In DNA form, the CDR3 reads TGCGCCAGCAGCCCGGCGGGACAGTATAGCAATCAGCCCCAGCATTTT. Residues: CASSPAGQYSNQPQHF.

This clone was counted once. The chain uses TRBV4-1 and TRBJ1-2; D is uncertain. V shed 0 bases and J shed 1 base, with 12 bases lying between them. The germline CDR1 and CDR2 sequences are MGHRA and YSYEKL. The CDR3 loop spans 16 amino acids. DNA for the CDR3: TGCGCCAGCAGCCAAGATTCCCTGGACTATAACTATGGCTACACCTTC. Amino acid sequence: CASSQDSLDYNYGYTF.

This clone was observed once. This sample also contains other DNA sequences that code for the same CDR3. V gene TRBV9 combines with J gene TRBJ2-2; 13 nucleotides match TRBD2. Germline V gene data show CDR1 as SGDLS and CDR2 as YYNGEE. V dropped 4 bases and J dropped 6; count of bases not matched to a gene: 6. The CDR3 runs 16 residues. The CDR3 region is CASSPRTSGSAGELFF. The CDR3 region has the DNA TGTGCCAGCAGCCCTAGGACTAGCGGGAGCGCCGGGGAGCTGTTTTTT.

This chain uses TRBV27 with TRBJ2-5, with 7 bases identical to TRBD2. The J call may be mistaken, given a closer DNA end match to TRBJ2-7. The CDR3 runs 14 residues. CDR1 is MNHEY, CDR2 SMNVEV, per germline (reference sequence). Here the CDR3 reads CASSLRLAVDEQYF. CDR3 DNA: TGTGCCAGCAGTTTAAGGCTAGCGGTAGACGAGCAGTACTTC.

The DNA of the CDR3 is TGTGCCAGCAGCCCGGACAATGAGCAGTTCTTC. As protein: CASSPDNEQFF. This chain uses TRBV11-2 with TRBJ2-1; D unresolved. Trimming left V 5 bases short and J 5 bases short, with 4 bases between. This CDR3 region has 11 residues. In germline, CDR1 is SGHAT, CDR2 FQNNGV.

The chain joins TRBV9 to TRBJ2-1; no reliable D call. Germline V CDR1 and CDR2: SGDLS, YYNGEE. The CDR3 length is 13 residues. V was shortened by 4 bases and J by 1 base, with 6 bases between the two germline ends. For the CDR3, the DNA is TGTGCCAGCAGCCCAGTATCCTACAATGAGCAGTTCTTC. It yields the protein CASSPVSYNEQFF.

This sequence joins TRBV28 and TRBJ1-5; 9 positions match TRBD1. J was trimmed by 3 bases and V by 6 bases; bases with no gene match: 6. Germline CDR1 is MDHEN and CDR2 is SYDVKM. The CDR3 length is 15 residues. The CDR3 spells CASRGGDRVNQPQHF. CDR3 DNA sequence: TGTGCCAGCAGGGGTGGGGACAGGGTCAATCAGCCCCAGCATTTT.

This clone was recorded once. V is TRBV30 and J is TRBJ1-2, with unresolved D. Germline values: CDR1 GTSNPN, CDR2 SVGIG (reference sequence). Trimming left V 2 bases short and J 8 bases short, with 12 bases between. The CDR3 contains 12 residues. CDR3 amino acids: CAWSSNSIGYTF. Written as DNA, the CDR3 is TGTGCCTGGAGTTCGAACAGCATCGGCTACACCTTC. The full variable domain, rest sourced from reference TRBV30 and TRBJ1-2, is SQTIHQWPATLVQPVGSPLSLECTVEGTSNPNLYWYRQAAGRGLQLLFYSVGIGQISSEVPQNLSASRPQDRQFILSSKKLLLSDSGFYLCAWSSNSIGYTFGSGTRLTVV.

This chain links TRBV28 with TRBJ1-5; D call uncertain. This CDR3 contains 13 residues. The V gene lost 2 bases and the J gene lost 1 base, with 3 bases spanning the gap. Looked up from germline, CDR1 is MDHEN and CDR2 is SYDVKM. CDR3 sequence: CASSLGSNQPQHF. The DNA for the CDR3 is TGTGCCAGCAGTTTAGGCAGCAATCAGCCCCAGCATTTT.